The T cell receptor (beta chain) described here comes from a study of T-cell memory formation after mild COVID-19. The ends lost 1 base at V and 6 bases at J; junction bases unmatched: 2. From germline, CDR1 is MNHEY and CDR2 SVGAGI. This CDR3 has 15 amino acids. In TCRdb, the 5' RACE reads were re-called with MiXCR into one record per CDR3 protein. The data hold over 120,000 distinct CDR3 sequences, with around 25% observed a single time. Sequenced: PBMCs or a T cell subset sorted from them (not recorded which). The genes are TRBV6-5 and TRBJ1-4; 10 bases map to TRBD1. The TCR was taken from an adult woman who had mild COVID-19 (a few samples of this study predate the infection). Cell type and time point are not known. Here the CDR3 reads CASSYYGTGDEKLFF. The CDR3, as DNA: TGTGCCAGCAGTTACTACGGGACAGGGGATGAAAAACTGTTTTTT.